This TCR beta chain is drawn from a study of cytomegalovirus exposure and HLA in healthy donors. This CDR3 contains 14 residues. V gave up 2 bases and J gave up 3 bases; unmatched junction bases: 3. Germline CDR1 reads MDHEN; CDR2 reads SYDVKM. 60 Vbeta and 13 Jbeta primers were used in PCR. The method was immunoSEQ multiplex PCR; TCRdb's version includes in-frame clones alone and lacks a portion of them. The sample carries around 67,000 clones, roughly 74% recorded once. This TCR derives from a man younger than 35 in good health and CMV-seropositive. V gene TRBV28 combines with J gene TRBJ2-5; 7 bases fit TRBD1. Material for sequencing was PBMCs. CDR3 sequence (DNA): TGTGCCAGCAGTTTAGACAGGGTTGAAGAGACCCAGTACTTC. Protein sequence: CASSLDRVEETQYF.